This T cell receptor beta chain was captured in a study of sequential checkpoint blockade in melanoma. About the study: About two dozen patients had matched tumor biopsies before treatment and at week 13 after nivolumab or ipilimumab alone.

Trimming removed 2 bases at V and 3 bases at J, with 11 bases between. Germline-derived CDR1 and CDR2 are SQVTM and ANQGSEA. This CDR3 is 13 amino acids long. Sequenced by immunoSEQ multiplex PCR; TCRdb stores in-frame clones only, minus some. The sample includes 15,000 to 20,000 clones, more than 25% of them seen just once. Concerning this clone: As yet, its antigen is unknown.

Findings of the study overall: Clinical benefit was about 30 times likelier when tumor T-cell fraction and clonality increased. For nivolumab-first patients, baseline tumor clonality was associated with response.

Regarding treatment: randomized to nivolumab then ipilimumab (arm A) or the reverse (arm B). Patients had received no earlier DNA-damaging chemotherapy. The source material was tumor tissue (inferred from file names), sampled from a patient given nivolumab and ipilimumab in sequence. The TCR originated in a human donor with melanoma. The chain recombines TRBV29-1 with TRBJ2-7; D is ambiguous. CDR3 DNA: TGCAGCGTTGAATTCGGACGGAGCTACGAGCAGTACTTC. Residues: CSVEFGRSYEQYF.